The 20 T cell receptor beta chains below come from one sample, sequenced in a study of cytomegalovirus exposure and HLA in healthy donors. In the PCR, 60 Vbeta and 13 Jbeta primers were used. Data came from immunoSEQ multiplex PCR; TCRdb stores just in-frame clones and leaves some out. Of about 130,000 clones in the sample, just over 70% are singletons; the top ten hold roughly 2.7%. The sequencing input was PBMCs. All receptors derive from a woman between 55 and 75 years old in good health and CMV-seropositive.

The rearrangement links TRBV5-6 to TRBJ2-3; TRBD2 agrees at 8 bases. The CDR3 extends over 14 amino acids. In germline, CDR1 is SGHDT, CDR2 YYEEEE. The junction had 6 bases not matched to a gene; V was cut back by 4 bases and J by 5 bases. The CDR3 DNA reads TGTGCCAGCAGCACGGGGGGGCCAGGAGATACGCAGTATTTT. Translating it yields CASSTGGPGDTQYF. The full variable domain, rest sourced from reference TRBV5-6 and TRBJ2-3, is DAGVTQSPTHLIKTRGQQVTLRCSPKSGHDTVSWYQQALGQGPQFIFQYYEEEERQRGNFPDRFSGHQFPNYSSELNVNALLLGDSALYLCASSTGGPGDTQYFGPGTRLTVL.

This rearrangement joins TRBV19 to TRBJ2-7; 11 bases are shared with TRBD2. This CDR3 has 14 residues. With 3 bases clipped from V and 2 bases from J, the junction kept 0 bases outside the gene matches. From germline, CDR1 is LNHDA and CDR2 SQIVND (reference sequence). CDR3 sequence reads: CASSISGGAYEQYF. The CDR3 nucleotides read TGTGCCAGTAGTATTAGCGGGGGGGCCTACGAGCAGTACTTC. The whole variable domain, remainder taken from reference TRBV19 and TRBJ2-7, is DGGITQSPKYLFRKEGQNVTLSCEQNLNHDAMYWYRQDPGQGLRLIYYSQIVNDFQKGDIAEGYSVSREKKESFPLTVTSAQKNPTAFYLCASSISGGAYEQYFGPGTRLTVT.

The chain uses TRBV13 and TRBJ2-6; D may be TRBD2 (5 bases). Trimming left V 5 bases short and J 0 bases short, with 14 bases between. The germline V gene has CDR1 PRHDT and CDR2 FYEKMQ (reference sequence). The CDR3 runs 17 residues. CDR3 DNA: TGTGCCAGCAGCCTACGGACTTTTTCCTCTGGGGCCAACGTCCTGACTTTC. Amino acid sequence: CASSLRTFSSGANVLTF.

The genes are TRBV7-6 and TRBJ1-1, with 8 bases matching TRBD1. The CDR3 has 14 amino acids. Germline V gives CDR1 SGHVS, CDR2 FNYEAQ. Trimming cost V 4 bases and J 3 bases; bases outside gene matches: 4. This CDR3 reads CASSSTGADTEAFF. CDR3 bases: TGTGCCAGCAGCTCGACAGGGGCCGACACTGAAGCTTTCTTT. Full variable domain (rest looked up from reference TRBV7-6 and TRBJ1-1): GAGVSQSPRYKVTKRGQDVALRCDPISGHVSLYWYRQALGQGPEFLTYFNYEAQQDKSGLPNDRFSAERPEGSISTLTIQRTEQRDSAMYRCASSSTGADTEAFFGQGTRLTVV.

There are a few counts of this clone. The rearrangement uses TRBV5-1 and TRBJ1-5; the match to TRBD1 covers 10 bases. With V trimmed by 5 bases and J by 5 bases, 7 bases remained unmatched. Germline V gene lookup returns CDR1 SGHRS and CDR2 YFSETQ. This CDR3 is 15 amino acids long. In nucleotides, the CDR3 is TGCGCCAGCAGGTCGACAGGGGGCGGGGATCAGCCCCAGCATTTT. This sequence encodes CASRSTGGGDQPQHF.

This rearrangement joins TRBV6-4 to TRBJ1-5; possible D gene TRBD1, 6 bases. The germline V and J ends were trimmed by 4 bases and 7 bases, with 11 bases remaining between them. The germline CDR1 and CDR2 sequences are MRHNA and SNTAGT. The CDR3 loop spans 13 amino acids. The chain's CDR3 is CASSGTVGQPQHF. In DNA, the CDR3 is TGTGCCAGCAGTGGGACAGTGGGACAGCCCCAGCATTTT.

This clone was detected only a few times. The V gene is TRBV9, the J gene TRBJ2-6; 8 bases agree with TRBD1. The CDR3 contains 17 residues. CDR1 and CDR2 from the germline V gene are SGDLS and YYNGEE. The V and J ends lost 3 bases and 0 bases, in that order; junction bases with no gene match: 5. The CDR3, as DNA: TGTGCCAGCAGCGCCAGGGGGCTTGCCTCTGGGGCCAACGTCCTGACTTTC. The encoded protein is CASSARGLASGANVLTF.

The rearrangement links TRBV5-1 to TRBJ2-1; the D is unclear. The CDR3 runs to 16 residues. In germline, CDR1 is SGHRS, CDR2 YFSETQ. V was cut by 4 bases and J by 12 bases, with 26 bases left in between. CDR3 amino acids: CASSPDPSRPLMGQFF. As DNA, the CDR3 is TGCGCCAGCAGCCCCGATCCCTCTAGGCCCCTCATGGGGCAGTTCTTC.

This CDR3 reads CSARANQPQHF. CDR3 coding DNA: TGCAGTGCTAGAGCGAATCAGCCCCAGCATTTT. J is TRBJ1-5 and V is TRBV20-1; D remains ambiguous. This CDR3 is built from 11 residues. Trimming stripped 1 base from V and 4 bases from J, with 2 bases between. In germline, CDR1 is DFQATT, CDR2 SNEGSKA (reference sequence).

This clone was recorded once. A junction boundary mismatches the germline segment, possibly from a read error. DNA for the CDR3: TGTTCCAGCAGCCCGTTCGACAGGGGCCTGAACACTGAAGCTTTCTTT. Amino acid sequence: CSSSPFDRGLNTEAFF. The rearrangement links TRBV7-9 to TRBJ1-1; 8 positions agree with TRBD1. The CDR3 contains 16 residues. Germline V gene data show CDR1 as SEHNR and CDR2 as FQNEAQ (reference sequence).

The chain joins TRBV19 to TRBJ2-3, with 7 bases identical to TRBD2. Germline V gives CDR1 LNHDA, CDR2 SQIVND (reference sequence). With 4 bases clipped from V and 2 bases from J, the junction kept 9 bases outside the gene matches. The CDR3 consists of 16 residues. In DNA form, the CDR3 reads TGTGCCAGTAGTACCCCCGGGGGGACCTACACAGATACGCAGTATTTT. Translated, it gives CASSTPGGTYTDTQYF.

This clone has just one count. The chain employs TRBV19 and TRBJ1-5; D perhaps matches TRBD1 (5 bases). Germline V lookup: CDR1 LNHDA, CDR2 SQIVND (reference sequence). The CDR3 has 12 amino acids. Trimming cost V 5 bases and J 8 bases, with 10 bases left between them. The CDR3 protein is CASSPLREPQHF. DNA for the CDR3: TGTGCCAGTAGTCCCCTCAGGGAGCCCCAGCATTTT.

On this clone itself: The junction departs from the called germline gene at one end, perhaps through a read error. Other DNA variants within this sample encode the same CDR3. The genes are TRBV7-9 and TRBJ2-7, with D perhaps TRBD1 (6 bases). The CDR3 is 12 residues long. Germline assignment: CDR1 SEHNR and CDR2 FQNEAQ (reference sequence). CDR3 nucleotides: TGTTCCAGCAGCTTACAGGGTTACGAGCAGTACTTC. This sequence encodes CSSSLQGYEQYF.

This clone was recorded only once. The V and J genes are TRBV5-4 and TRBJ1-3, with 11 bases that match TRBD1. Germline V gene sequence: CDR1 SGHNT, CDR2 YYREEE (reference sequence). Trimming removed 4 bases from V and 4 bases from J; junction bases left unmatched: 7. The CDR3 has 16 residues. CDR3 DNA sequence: TGTGCCAGCAGCGCAGGAGGACAGGGGGCCGGAAACACCATATATTTT. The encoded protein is CASSAGGQGAGNTIYF.

The CDR3 protein is CASSETGSSELFF. CDR3 bases: TGTGCCAGCAGTGAAACAGGGAGTTCGGAGCTGTTTTTT. The gene calls are TRBV2 and TRBJ2-2; D is possibly TRBD1 (6 bases). The CDR3 spans 13 residues. V gave up 2 bases and J gave up 10 bases, with 11 bases separating them. CDR1 is SNHLY, CDR2 FYNNEI, per germline. The full variable domain, its missing parts supplied by reference TRBV2 and TRBJ2-2, is EPEVTQTPSHQVTQMGQEVILRCVPISNHLYFYWYRQILGQKVEFLVSFYNNEISEKSEIFDDQFSVERPDGSNFTLKIRSTKLEDSAMYFCASSETGSSELFFGEGSRLTVL.

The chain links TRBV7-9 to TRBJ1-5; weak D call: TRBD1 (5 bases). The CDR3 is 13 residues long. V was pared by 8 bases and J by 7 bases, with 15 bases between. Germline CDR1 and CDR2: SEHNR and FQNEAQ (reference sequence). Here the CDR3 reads CASGPGGVQPQHF. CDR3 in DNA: TGTGCCAGCGGGCCCGGGGGGGTACAGCCCCAGCATTTT.

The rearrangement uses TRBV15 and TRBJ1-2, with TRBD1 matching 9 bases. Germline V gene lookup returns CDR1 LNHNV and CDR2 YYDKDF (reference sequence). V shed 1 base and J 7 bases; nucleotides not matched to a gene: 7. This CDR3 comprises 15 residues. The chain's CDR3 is CATSRGETGGRGYTF. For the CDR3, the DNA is TGTGCCACCAGCAGAGGAGAGACAGGGGGGCGTGGCTACACCTTC. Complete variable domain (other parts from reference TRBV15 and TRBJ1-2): DAMVIQNPRYQVTQFGKPVTLSCSQTLNHNVMYWYQQKSSQAPKLLFHYYDKDFNNEADTPDNFQSRRPNTSFCFLDIRSPGLGDTAMYLCATSRGETGGRGYTFGSGTRLTVV.

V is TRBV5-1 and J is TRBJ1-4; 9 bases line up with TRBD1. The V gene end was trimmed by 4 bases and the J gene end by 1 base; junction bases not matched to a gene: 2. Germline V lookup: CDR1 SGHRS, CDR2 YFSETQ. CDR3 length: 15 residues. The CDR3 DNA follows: TGCGCCAGCAGCCTGACAGGGGGAACTAATGAAAAACTGTTTTTT. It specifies CASSLTGGTNEKLFF.

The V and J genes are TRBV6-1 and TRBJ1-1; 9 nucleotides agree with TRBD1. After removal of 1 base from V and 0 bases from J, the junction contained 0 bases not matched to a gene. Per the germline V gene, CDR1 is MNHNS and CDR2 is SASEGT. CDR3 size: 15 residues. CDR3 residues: CASSEGTGVNTEAFF. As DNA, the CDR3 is TGTGCCAGCAGTGAAGGGACAGGGGTGAACACTGAAGCTTTCTTT.

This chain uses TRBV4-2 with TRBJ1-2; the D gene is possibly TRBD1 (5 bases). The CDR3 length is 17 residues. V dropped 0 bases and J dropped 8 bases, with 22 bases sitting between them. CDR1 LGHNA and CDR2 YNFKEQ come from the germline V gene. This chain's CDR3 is CASSQDRGRTLQEGYTF. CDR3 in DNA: TGTGCCAGCAGCCAAGATCGAGGCAGGACCTTACAGGAGGGCTACACCTTC.